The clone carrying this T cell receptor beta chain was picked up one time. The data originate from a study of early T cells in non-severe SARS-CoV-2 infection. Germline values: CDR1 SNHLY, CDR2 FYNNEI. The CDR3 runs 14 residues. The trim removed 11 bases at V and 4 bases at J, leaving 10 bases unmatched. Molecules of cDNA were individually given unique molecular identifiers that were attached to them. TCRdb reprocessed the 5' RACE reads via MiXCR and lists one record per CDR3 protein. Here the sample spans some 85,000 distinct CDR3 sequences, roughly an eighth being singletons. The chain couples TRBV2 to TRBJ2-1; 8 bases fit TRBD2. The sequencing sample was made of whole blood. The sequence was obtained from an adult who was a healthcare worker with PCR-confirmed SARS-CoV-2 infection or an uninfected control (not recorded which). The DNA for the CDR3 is TGTGCCGGGAAGCGGGGGCCAACTTACAATGAGCAGTTCTTC. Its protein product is CAGKRGPTYNEQFF.